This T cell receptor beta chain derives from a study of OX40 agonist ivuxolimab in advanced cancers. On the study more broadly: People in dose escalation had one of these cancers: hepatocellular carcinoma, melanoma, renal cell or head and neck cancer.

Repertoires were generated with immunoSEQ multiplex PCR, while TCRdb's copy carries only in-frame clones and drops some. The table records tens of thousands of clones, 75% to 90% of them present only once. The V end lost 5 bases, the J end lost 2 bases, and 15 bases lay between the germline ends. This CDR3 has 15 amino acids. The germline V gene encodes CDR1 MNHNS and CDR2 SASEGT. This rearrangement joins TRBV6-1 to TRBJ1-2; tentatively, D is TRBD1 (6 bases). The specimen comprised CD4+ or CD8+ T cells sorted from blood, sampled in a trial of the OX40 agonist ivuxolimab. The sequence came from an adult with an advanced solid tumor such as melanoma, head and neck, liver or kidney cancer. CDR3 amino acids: CASSSIPGHNYGYTF. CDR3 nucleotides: TGTGCCAGCAGTTCGATTCCGGGACACAACTATGGCTACACCTTC.